This TCR beta chain was sequenced for a study of T cells in Graves' hyperthyroidism and ophthalmopathy. At the level of the study: Peripheral blood collection took place at initial diagnosis, before any treatment.

At least ten counts were recorded for this clonotype. More than 9.5 ml fresh peripheral blood yielded the PBMCs. Amplification of TCR beta CDR3 regions used RNA as the template. Initially, a first-round RT-PCR of the TCR CDR3 employed the HTBI primer set. In TCRdb, the multiplex PCR reads were re-called with MiXCR into one record per CDR3 protein. The table lists a few hundred thousand distinct CDR3 sequences, around a sixth of them singletons. Germline V gene lookup returns CDR1 MDHEN and CDR2 SYDVKM. The CDR3 length is 13 residues. Trimming stripped 7 bases from V and 7 bases from J, with 14 bases between.

The chain couples TRBV28 to TRBJ2-1, with D uncertain. This clonotype originated in a woman in her thirties with Graves' hyperthyroidism. Sequencing was done on a sample of blood. As DNA, the CDR3 is TGTGCCAGCATTCCCCTGCTTCGTAATGAGCAGTTCTTC. This sequence encodes CASIPLLRNEQFF.